A single TCR beta chain is shown here with its context. The antigen is unknown. These data are taken from a study of T-cell memory formation after mild COVID-19. Study context: For the most part, TCR clusters were specific to one donor.

The CDR3 has 14 residues. Trimming pared 4 bases from V and 6 bases from J, leaving 13 bases between. Germline V gene sequence: CDR1 SGHRS, CDR2 YFSETQ. TCRdb re-derived calls from the 5' RACE reads in MiXCR, one entry per CDR3 protein. The sample yields around 340,000 distinct CDR3 sequences, roughly 13% seen once. The study, taken as a whole, reports: There were some responding clones in pre-infection memory, which suggested that cross-reactive memory had joined. Whereas later expanders leaned CD4+, clones contracting day 15 to 85 showed a balanced CD4/CD8 makeup.

The receptor's source is a man between 18 and 35 years old who had mild COVID-19 (a few samples of this study predate the infection). Cell type and time point are not known. The sequenced sample was PBMCs or a T cell subset sorted from them (not recorded which). The chain recombines TRBV5-1 with TRBJ2-2, with TRBD2 as a possible D gene (6 bases). The CDR3 spells CASSHGGRSGELFF. The DNA of the CDR3 is TGCGCCAGCAGCCATGGAGGGAGGTCCGGGGAGCTGTTTTTT.